The T cell receptor beta chain under discussion was sequenced for a study of T cell responses to AZD1222 COVID-19 vaccine. Study results and limitations: A reported finding is that nearly half of spike-specific TCRs target unmutated variant regions. Most donors were white British and more were female, and clonal diversity was possibly underestimated.

A note on this clone: Its specificity is not known.

The ends lost 4 bases at V and 3 bases at J; junction bases unmatched: 7. There are 14 residues in the CDR3. CDR1 and CDR2 (germline): SGHDT, YYEEEE. The method was immunoSEQ multiplex PCR; TCRdb's version includes in-frame clones alone and lacks a portion of them. Among under 200,000 clones, approximately 90% were seen once, and the ten largest hold approximately 2%. The chain couples TRBV5-6 to TRBJ2-7; 7 bases map to TRBD1. The sample was peripheral blood, taken on day 0 of AZD1222 vaccination. This clonotype was sampled from an adult in good health. Here the CDR3 reads CASSPKTGIYEQYF. The CDR3 region has the DNA TGTGCCAGCAGCCCGAAGACAGGGATCTACGAGCAGTACTTC.